These T cell receptor beta chains were read from a single sample in a study of CD8 T cells in ankylosing spondylitis. One entry per CDR3 protein, called by TCRdb with MiXCR from the 5' RACE reads. This sample carries 700,000 to 850,000 distinct CDR3 sequences, 12% of them seen once, and the ten largest clones take less than 0.65%. Sequencing used blood, either unsorted or a sorted T cell fraction (not recorded which). These receptors came from a male donor with ankylosing spondylitis. Each CDR3 is given with its conserved first and last residue. A D gene is named only where the DNA matches it firmly. Size is omitted from some rows. Given values are once, few, many or a class for expanded clones.

size,V,J,D,DNA,CDR3
many,TRBV12-3/TRBV12-4,TRBJ2-1,TRBD2,TGTGCCAGCAGTCCGACTAGCGGGAGGGCTTACAATGAGCAGTTCTTC,CASSPTSGRAYNEQFF
few,TRBV7-2,TRBJ2-7,-,TGTGCCAGCGGTTCCTGGGGGGGCGACACCTACGAGCAGTACTTC,CASGSWGGDTYEQYF
many,TRBV4-2,TRBJ2-7,TRBD2,TGTGCCAGCAGCCAAGTAGAGGCGGGGGAAGGGGAGCAGTACTTC,CASSQVEAGEGEQYF
few,TRBV7-9,TRBJ2-7,-,TGTGCCAGCAGCCGATCGCGAGAGCAGTACTTC,CASSRSREQYF
-,TRBV5-1,TRBJ2-3,-,TGCGCCAGCAGCTCAACCGGACGGTCCAGGGCAGATACGCAGTGTTTT,CASSSTGRSRADTQCF
-,TRBV5-6,TRBJ2-1,TRBD1,TGTGCCAGCAGGGGGACAGGCCCAAATGAGCAGTTCTTC,CASRGTGPNEQFF
few,TRBV4-3,TRBJ2-5,-,TGCGCCAGCAGCCAAGGCAGGTTCCAAGAGACCCAGTACTTC,CASSQGRFQETQYF
-,TRBV7-2,TRBJ1-2,TRBD1,TGTGCCAGCACCTCCGGACAGGGCGCATTCTATGGCTACACCTTC,CASTSGQGAFYGYTF
-,TRBV7-9,TRBJ1-2,-,TGTGCCAGCAGCCCAACCGGGGGCGGCAGGGGAGGCTACACCTTC,CASSPTGGGRGGYTF
-,TRBV12-3/TRBV12-4,TRBJ2-4,TRBD2,TGTGCCAGCAGTCTCGTAGCGGGTTGGAACATTCAGTACTTC,CASSLVAGWNIQYF
-,TRBV18,TRBJ2-3,-,TGTGCCAGCTGGATGGGACGGCCCCCAGATACGCAGTATTTT,CASWMGRPPDTQYF
-,TRBV7-9,TRBJ2-6,-,TGTGCCAGCAGCCAAACAGCCGTGGCCAACGTCCTGACTTTC,CASSQTAVANVLTF
once,TRBV6-1,TRBJ2-7,-,TGTGCCAGCAGCAGAGGACAATCCCTCACCGAGCAGTACTTC,CASSRGQSLTEQYF
few,TRBV28,TRBJ1-4,-,TGTGCCAGCACCCCCGGGACGGATGAAAAACTGTTTTTT,CASTPGTDEKLFF
-,TRBV6-2/TRBV6-3,TRBJ2-3,-,TGTGCCAGCAGTTACCCGGGACGGCTAACAGATACGCAGTATTTT,CASSYPGRLTDTQYF
-,TRBV5-1,TRBJ2-7,TRBD2,TGCGCCAGCGGGACTAGCGGGAGTGGTTTCTCCGAGCAGTACTTC,CASGTSGSGFSEQYF
few,TRBV7-3,TRBJ2-1,TRBD1,TGTGCCAGCAGCTCGGGACAGGAGCAGTTCTTC,CASSSGQEQFF
many,TRBV11-3,TRBJ2-1,-,TGTGCCAGCAGCTTAGGTCCCCGGGATGAGCAGTTCTTC,CASSLGPRDEQFF
many,TRBV20-1,TRBJ2-7,-,TGCAGTGCTAACCCCCGGGTGGGTTACGAGCAGTACTTC,CSANPRVGYEQYF
-,TRBV4-1,TRBJ2-3,-,TGCGCCAGCAGCCAATACAGCACAGATACGCAGTATTTT,CASSQYSTDTQYF
-,TRBV20-1,TRBJ2-7,-,TGCAGTGCTAGCGCCTTGTACGAGCAGTACTTC,CSASALYEQYF
few,TRBV2,TRBJ2-5,-,TGTGCCAGCACCTGGGAAGAGACCCAGTACTTC,CASTWEETQYF
-,TRBV20-1,TRBJ2-4,TRBD1,TGCAGTGCTCGCGGACAGGGGGGGAACATTCAGTACTTC,CSARGQGGNIQYF
many,TRBV4-3,TRBJ2-5,-,TGCGCCAGCAGCCAAGACGAGAAGGGAGCACAAGAGACCCAGTACTTC,CASSQDEKGAQETQYF
-,TRBV11-2,TRBJ1-1,-,TGTGCCAGCAGCTTAGACATCGGGGGGGGATTAAGGGCTTTCTTT,CASSLDIGGGLRAFF
-,TRBV12-3/TRBV12-4,TRBJ1-2,-,TGTGCCAGCAGAATGGGGACCCACTATGGCTACACCTTC,CASRMGTHYGYTF
many,TRBV4-3,TRBJ1-2,-,TGCGCCAGCAGTGGCACTCGGCCCCCCTATGGCTACACCTTC,CASSGTRPPYGYTF
many,TRBV7-3,TRBJ2-1,-,TGTGCCAGCAGCCCGATAGGAACCAATGAGCAGTTCTTC,CASSPIGTNEQFF
many,TRBV5-1,TRBJ2-5,-,TGCGCCAGCAGCTTGGGATTTGGGGTTAGCGGAGAGACCCAGTACTTC,CASSLGFGVSGETQYF
-,TRBV5-1,TRBJ2-5,-,TGCGCCAGCAGCTTACGGGGGACCGAGTTCGAGACCCAGTACTTC,CASSLRGTEFETQYF
few,TRBV10-3,TRBJ2-1,-,TGTGCCATCAGTGGGGACGGAAACAATGAGCAGTTCTTC,CAISGDGNNEQFF